One and the same sample provided the 14 T cell receptor beta chains below, sequenced in a study of cytomegalovirus exposure and HLA in healthy donors. The PCR employed 60 Vbeta primers together with 13 Jbeta primers. Assay: immunoSEQ multiplex PCR; the TCRdb copy retains only in-frame clones and omits some. The sample contains about 160,000 clones, 75% to 90% of which appear only once. The specimen sequenced was PBMCs. These receptors came from a boy younger than 10 in good health and CMV-seronegative.

The genes are TRBV7-2 and TRBJ1-2, with no clear D. Trimming shortened V by 6 bases and J by 8 bases, and 19 bases separated the two germline ends. The CDR3 is 14 amino acids. Germline CDR1 is SGHTA and CDR2 is FQGNSA. The CDR3 loop is CASRPGEGRYGYTF. The CDR3 nucleotides read TGTGCCAGCAGACCCGGGGAGGGCCGGTACGGCTACACCTTC.

This rearrangement joins TRBV2 to TRBJ2-3; 11 nucleotides line up with TRBD2. Germline V gene lookup returns CDR1 SNHLY and CDR2 FYNNEI. The CDR3 contains 16 residues. V gave up 8 bases and J gave up 0 bases; unmatched junction bases: 7. The CDR3 region is CASRKGLAESTDTQYF. The CDR3 region has the DNA TGTGCCAGCCGGAAGGGACTAGCGGAAAGCACAGATACGCAGTATTTT.

The chain combines TRBV5-1 with TRBJ2-5; D is uncertain. Trimming shortened V by 2 bases and J by 1 base, and 6 bases separated the two germline ends. Germline CDR1 reads SGHRS; CDR2 reads YFSETQ. This CDR3 is built from 13 residues. Here the CDR3 DNA reads TGCGCCAGCAGCTTTAGTGGCCAAGAGACCCAGTACTTC. Residues: CASSFSGQETQYF.

The chain recombines TRBV5-6 with TRBJ1-2; 7 bases map to TRBD1. Germline CDR1 SGHDT, CDR2 YYEEEE. This CDR3 region has 17 residues. After removal of 2 bases from V and 1 base from J, the junction contained 11 bases not matched to a gene. The CDR3, as DNA: TGTGCCAGCAGCTTTGATTCTCACAGGGGCTATAACTATGGCTACACCTTC. Residues: CASSFDSHRGYNYGYTF. Full variable domain (missing parts from reference TRBV5-6 and TRBJ1-2): DAGVTQSPTHLIKTRGQQVTLRCSPKSGHDTVSWYQQALGQGPQFIFQYYEEEERQRGNFPDRFSGHQFPNYSSELNVNALLLGDSALYLCASSFDSHRGYNYGYTFGSGTRLTVV.

The V call is TRBV14, the J call TRBJ2-7, with TRBD2 identical over 8 bases. The length of the CDR3 is 16 residues. The V gene's germline CDR1 is SGHDN and CDR2 FVKESK. The V segment lost 4 bases and the J segment 0 bases; nucleotides outside the gene matches: 8. The CDR3 sequence: CASSRGLAESSYEQYF. CDR3 DNA sequence: TGTGCCAGCAGCCGAGGACTAGCTGAAAGCTCCTACGAGCAGTACTTC.

The chain carries TRBV5-1 and TRBJ2-2, with 8 bases that match TRBD2. Germline values: CDR1 SGHRS, CDR2 YFSETQ. This CDR3 is 15 amino acids long. Trimming removed 3 bases from V and 2 bases from J; junction bases left unmatched: 3. In DNA, the CDR3 is TGCGCCAGCAGCTCTCGGGGGGGCAACACCGGGGAGCTGTTTTTT. Encoded protein: CASSSRGGNTGELFF.

Details on this clone: One end of the junction is discordant with germline, which a read error may explain. The chain carries TRBV7-9 and TRBJ2-7, with TRBD2 identical over 10 bases. This CDR3 region has 16 residues. Germline V lookup: CDR1 SEHNR, CDR2 FQNEAQ (reference sequence). The CDR3 region is CSSSLALAGDSYEQYF. In DNA, the CDR3 is TGTTCCAGCAGCTTAGCGCTAGCGGGAGACTCCTACGAGCAGTACTTC.

The V call is TRBV7-2, the J call TRBJ1-3, with D tentatively TRBD1 (5 bases). V was trimmed by 5 bases and J by 4 bases, leaving 9 bases between them. Germline-derived CDR1 and CDR2 are SGHTA and FQGNSA. CDR3 length: 13 amino acids. CDR3 coding DNA: TGTGCCAGCAGCCAGGGTGGCGGAAACACCATATATTTT. Translating gives CASSQGGGNTIYF.

The chain links TRBV6-5 to TRBJ1-2; maybe TRBD1 (6 bases). V was shortened by 6 bases and J by 1 base, with 12 bases between the two germline ends. The germline CDR1 and CDR2 sequences are MNHEY and SVGAGI. The CDR3 spans 14 residues. This CDR3 is CASREQGNNYGYTF. CDR3 coding DNA: TGTGCCAGCAGGGAACAGGGCAATAACTATGGCTACACCTTC.

CDR3 protein: CASSSTGQGIAEQYF. The CDR3 nucleotides read TGTGCCAGCAGTTCGACAGGACAGGGCATAGCCGAGCAGTACTTC. The rearrangement joins TRBV28 to TRBJ2-5, with 8 bases matching TRBD1. The J call is in doubt because the DNA end fits TRBJ2-7 better. The CDR3 totals 15 residues. Germline CDR1 is MDHEN and CDR2 is SYDVKM.

The V and J genes are TRBV9 and TRBJ1-3, with 8 bases that match TRBD1. Trimming removed 0 bases from V and 2 bases from J; junction bases left unmatched: 4. The V gene's germline CDR1 is SGDLS and CDR2 YYNGEE. This CDR3 is 16 amino acids long. CDR3 sequence reads: CASSVDVRGPGNTIYF. CDR3 DNA sequence: TGTGCCAGCAGCGTAGACGTCAGGGGGCCTGGAAACACCATATATTTT.

This rearrangement joins TRBV4-1 to TRBJ1-1; D possibly corresponds to TRBD1 (5 bases). The CDR3 sequence is 16 residues long. V lost 3 bases and J 4 bases, leaving 18 bases between the germline ends. Germline CDR1 MGHRA, CDR2 YSYEKL. CDR3 in DNA: TGCGCCAGCAGCCACAATAAAGTTCTGGGGGGCACTGAAGCTTTCTTT. Residues: CASSHNKVLGGTEAFF.

The V gene is TRBV27, the J gene TRBJ2-1, with 7 bases aligning to TRBD2. This CDR3 has 19 residues. Per germline, CDR1 MNHEY and CDR2 SMNVEV (reference sequence). The ends lost 1 base at V and 5 bases at J; junction bases unmatched: 17. The CDR3 DNA reads as TGTGCCAGCAGTTTATACGGGGTTCTGGGTAAGCGGGGAAACAATGAGCAGTTCTTC. It specifies CASSLYGVLGKRGNNEQFF.

The chain employs TRBV4-3 and TRBJ1-1; TRBD1 is a possible D gene (6 bases). Deletions cut 4 bases from V and 3 bases from J, with 9 bases between. Germline V gene sequence: CDR1 LGHNA, CDR2 YSLEER. The CDR3 is 13 residues long. CDR3 region: CASSRTGYTEAFF. The DNA for the CDR3 is TGCGCCAGCAGCCGAACAGGGTACACTGAAGCTTTCTTT.